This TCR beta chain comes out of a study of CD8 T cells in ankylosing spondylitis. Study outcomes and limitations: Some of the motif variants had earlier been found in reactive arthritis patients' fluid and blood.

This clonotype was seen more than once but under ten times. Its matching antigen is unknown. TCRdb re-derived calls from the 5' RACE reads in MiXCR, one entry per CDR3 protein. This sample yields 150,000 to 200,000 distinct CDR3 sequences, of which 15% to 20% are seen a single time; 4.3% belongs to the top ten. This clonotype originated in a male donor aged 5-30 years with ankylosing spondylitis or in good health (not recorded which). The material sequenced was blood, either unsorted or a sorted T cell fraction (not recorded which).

CDR3 sequence (DNA): TGCGCCAGCAGCCAAGGGGTTAGCGCGGCGGGGGGGGGCGATGAGCAGTTCTTC. It codes for CASSQGVSAAGGGDEQFF. This chain links TRBV4-3 with TRBJ2-1; 9 bases map to TRBD2. The germline V gene has CDR1 LGHNA and CDR2 YSLEER. The CDR3 extends over 18 amino acids. V was clipped by 1 base and J by 8 bases; unmatched bases: 15.